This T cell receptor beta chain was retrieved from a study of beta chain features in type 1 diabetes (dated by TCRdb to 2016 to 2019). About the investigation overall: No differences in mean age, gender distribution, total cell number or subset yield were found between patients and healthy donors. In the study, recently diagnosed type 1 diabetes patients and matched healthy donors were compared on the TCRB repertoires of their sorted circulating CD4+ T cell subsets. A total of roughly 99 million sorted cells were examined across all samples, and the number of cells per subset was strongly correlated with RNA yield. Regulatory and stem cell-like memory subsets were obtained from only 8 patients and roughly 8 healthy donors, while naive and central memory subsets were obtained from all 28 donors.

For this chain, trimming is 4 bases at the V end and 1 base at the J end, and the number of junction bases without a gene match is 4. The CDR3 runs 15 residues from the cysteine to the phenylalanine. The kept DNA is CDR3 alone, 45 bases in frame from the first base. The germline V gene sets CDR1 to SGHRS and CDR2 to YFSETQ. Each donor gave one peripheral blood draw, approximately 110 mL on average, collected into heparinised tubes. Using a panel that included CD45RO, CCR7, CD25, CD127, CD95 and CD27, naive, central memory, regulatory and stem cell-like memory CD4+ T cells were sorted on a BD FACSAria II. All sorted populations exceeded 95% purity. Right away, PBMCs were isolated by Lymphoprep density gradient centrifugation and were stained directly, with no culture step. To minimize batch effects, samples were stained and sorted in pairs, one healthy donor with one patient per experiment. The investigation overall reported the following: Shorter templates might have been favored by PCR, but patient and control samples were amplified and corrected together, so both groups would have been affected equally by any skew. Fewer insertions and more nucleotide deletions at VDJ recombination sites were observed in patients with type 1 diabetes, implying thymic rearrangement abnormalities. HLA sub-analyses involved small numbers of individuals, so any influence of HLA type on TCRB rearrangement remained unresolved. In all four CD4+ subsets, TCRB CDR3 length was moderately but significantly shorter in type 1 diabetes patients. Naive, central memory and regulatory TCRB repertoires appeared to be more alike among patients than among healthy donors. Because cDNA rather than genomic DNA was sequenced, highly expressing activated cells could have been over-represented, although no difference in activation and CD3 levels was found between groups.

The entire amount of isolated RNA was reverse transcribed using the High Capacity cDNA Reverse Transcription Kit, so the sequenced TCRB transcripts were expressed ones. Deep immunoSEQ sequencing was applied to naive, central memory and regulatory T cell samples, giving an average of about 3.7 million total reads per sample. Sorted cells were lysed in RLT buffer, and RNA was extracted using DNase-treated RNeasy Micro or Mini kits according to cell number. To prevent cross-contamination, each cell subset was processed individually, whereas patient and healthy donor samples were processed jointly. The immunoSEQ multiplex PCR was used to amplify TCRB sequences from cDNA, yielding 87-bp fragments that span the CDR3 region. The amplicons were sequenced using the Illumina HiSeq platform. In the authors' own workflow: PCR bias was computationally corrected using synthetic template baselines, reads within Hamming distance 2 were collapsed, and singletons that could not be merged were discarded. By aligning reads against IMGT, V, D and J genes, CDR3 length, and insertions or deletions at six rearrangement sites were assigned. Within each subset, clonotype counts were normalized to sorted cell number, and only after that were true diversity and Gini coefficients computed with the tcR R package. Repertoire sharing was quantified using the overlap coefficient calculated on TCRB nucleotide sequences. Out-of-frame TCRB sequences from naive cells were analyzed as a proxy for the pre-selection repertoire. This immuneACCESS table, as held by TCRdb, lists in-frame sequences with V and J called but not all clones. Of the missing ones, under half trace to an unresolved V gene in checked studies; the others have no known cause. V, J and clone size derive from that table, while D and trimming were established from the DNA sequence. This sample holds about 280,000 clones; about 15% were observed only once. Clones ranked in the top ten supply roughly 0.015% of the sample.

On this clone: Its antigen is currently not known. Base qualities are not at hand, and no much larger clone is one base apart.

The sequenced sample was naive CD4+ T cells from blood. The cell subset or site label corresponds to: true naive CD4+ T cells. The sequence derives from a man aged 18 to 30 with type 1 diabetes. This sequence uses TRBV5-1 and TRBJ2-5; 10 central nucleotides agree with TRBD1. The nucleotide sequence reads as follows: TGCGCCAGCAGCCCCGGGACAGGGGCCCAAGAGACCCAGTACTTC. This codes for CASSPGTGAQETQYF.